This T cell receptor (beta chain) emerged from a study of OX40 agonist ivuxolimab in advanced cancers. At the level of the study: Those enrolled were 82.7% male, with a mean age of roughly 62 years and ages from about 20 to 85. Findings and caveats of the study: On average, CD8+ T cells had more expanded clones than CD4+. Researchers did not establish what antigens the expanded peripheral T cells target. Normalized T-cell clonal expansion was also low in a subset of nonresponders.

Germline loops: CDR1 KGHSH, CDR2 LQKENI. Trimming cost V 2 bases and J 6 bases, with 10 bases left between them. The CDR3 extends over 13 amino acids. As to this clone: Its antigen is still unknown.

Method: immunoSEQ multiplex PCR; TCRdb's copy keeps in-frame clones and lacks some. Counted here are more than 100,000 clones, around 89% occurring once; the ten biggest clones make up around 0.55%. This receptor was identified in an adult with an advanced solid tumor such as melanoma, head and neck, liver or kidney cancer. The sample in question was CD4+ or CD8+ T cells sorted from blood, obtained in a trial of the OX40 agonist ivuxolimab. The chain employs TRBV18 and TRBJ1-2; D might be TRBD1 (6 bases). The CDR3 loop reads CASSPSGEDGYTF. CDR3 bases: TGTGCCAGCTCACCATCAGGGGAGGATGGCTACACCTTC.